This T cell receptor (beta chain) was documented in a study of shared clonotypes between healthy human individuals. Germline CDR1 SGDLS, CDR2 YYNGEE. V shed 0 bases and J shed 3 bases, with 9 bases lying between them. The CDR3 is made up of 14 amino acids. Libraries were prepared by immunoSEQ multiplex PCR; TCRdb keeps only in-frame clonotypes and omits some of them. The sample gives around 120,000 clones, roughly 70% of which show up once; approximately 25% is in the top ten. The sample consisted of memory CD8+ T cells sorted from blood. This sample's subset: CD45RO+ cells pooled with CCR7-negative TemRA cells. The clonotype comes from a young woman in good health. The chain links TRBV9 to TRBJ1-1; D is unclear. CDR3 DNA sequence: TGTGCCAGCAGCGTAGCATGGGGTGACACTGAAGCTTTCTTT. It encodes CASSVAWGDTEAFF.